In its sample, the clone carrying this T cell receptor beta chain was seen once. Its antigen is still unknown. These data originate in a study of T cell repertoires in cytomegalovirus infection. The overall study: HLA-B-restricted CMV epitopes that are well studied, plus recently identified HLA-C-restricted ones, were used by the study. TCR beta signatures that were public indicated CMV infection and matching HLA type. Study outcomes and limitations: The ex vivo response was dominated by HLA-C-restricted CMV-specific TCR beta clonotypes.

TCRdb ran MiXCR on the reads and lists one entry per CDR3 protein. Among about 55,000 distinct CDR3 sequences, roughly a fifth were seen once, and the ten largest hold 64%. The TCR originated in a human donor in good health (CMV status not recorded). Some clones in this sample may be carry-over from other donors' samples. Sequencing used CD8+ T cells from cultured PBMCs, obtained from culture after CMV antigen stimulation.

The CDR3 here is CASTTGRSGGTEAFF. CDR3 bases: TGTGCCAGCACCACGGGCCGCTCAGGGGGGACTGAAGCTTTCTTT. The J gene is TRBJ1-1, the V gene TRBV7-6, with 7 positions matching TRBD1. The junction had 13 bases not matched to a gene; V was cut back by 7 bases and J by 5 bases. Germline CDR1 reads SGHVS; CDR2 reads FNYEAQ. This CDR3 comprises 15 residues.